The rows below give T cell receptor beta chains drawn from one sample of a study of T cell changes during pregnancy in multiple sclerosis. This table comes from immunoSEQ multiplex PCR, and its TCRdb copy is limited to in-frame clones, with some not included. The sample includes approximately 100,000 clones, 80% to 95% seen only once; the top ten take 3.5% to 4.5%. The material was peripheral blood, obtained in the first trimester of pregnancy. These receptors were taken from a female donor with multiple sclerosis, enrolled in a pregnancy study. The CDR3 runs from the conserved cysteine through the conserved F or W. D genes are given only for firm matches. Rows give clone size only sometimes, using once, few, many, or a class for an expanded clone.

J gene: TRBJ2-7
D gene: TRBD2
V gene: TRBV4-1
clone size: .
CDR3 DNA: TGCGCCAGCAGCCAAGATCGGGGGGGGGAAGAAAACGACGAGCAGTACTTC
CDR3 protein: CASSQDRGGEENDEQYF

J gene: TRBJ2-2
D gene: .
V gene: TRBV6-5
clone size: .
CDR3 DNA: TGTGCCAGCAGTTACTCCCGATTCGGTTCCGGGGAGCTGTTTTTT
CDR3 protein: CASSYSRFGSGELFF

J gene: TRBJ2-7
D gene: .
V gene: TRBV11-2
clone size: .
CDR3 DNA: TGTGCCAGCAGCGCGGATCTCAGGGCCTACGAGCAGTACTTC
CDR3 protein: CASSADLRAYEQYF

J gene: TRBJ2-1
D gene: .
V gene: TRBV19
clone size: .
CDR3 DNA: TGTGCCAGTAGCCTGGACAGAAATGAGCAGTTCTTC
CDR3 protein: CASSLDRNEQFF

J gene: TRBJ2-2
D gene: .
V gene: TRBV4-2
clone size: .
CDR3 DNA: TGTGCCAGCAGCCACCCCGGGACCGGGGAGCTGTTTTTT
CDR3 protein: CASSHPGTGELFF

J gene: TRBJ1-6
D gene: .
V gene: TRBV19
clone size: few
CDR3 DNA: TGTGCCAGTAGAACCTGGGCAGATTCCTATAATTCACCCCTCCACTTT
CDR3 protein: CASRTWADSYNSPLHF

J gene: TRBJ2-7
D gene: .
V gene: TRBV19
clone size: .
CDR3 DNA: TGTGCCAGTAGTGTGGGCCCAAGCTCCTACGAGCAGTACTTC
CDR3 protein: CASSVGPSSYEQYF

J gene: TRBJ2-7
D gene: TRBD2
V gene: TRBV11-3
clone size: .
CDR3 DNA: TGTGCCAGCAGCTTAGTTAGGACTAGCGGTTCCGGGGGGAGCGAGCAGTACTTC
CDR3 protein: CASSLVRTSGSGGSEQYF

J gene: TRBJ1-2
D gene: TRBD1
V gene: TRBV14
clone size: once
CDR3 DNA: TGTGCCAGCAGCCCCCCCGGGAAGACAGGGGGGAACTATGGCTACACCTTC
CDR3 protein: CASSPPGKTGGNYGYTF

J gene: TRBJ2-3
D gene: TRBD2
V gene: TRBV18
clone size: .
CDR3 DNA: TGTGCCAGCTCACCACCGGGTCTAGCGGGGGGATCAGCAGATACGCAGTATTTT
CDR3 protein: CASSPPGLAGGSADTQYF

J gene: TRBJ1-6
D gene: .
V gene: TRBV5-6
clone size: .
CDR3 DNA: TGTGCCAGCAGCTTGTCCCCGGACAGCTCCTATAATTCACCCCTCCACTTT
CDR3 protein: CASSLSPDSSYNSPLHF

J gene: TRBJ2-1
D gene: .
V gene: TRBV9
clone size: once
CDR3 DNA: TGTGCCAGCAGCGTATTGGGAGATTACAATGAGCAGTTCTTC
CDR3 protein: CASSVLGDYNEQFF

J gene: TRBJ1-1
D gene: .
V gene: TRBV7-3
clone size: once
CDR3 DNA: TGTGCCAGCAGCTCAAACAGGGTCGAGAAGGCTGAAGCTTTCTTT
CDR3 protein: CASSSNRVEKAEAFF

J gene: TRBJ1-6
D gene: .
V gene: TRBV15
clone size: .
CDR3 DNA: TGTGCCACCGATAACAGCTTAGGGAGGACCTATAATTCACCCCTCCACTTT
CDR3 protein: CATDNSLGRTYNSPLHF

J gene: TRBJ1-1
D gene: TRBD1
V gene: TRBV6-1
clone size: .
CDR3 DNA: TGTGCCAGCAGTCCCGTGGGGGACAGGGCCCGAGCTTTCTTT
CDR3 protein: CASSPVGDRARAFF

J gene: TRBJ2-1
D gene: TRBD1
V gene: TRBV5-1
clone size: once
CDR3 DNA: TGCGCCAGCAGCTTGTCGCCCACCGGGACAGGGGTCAATGAGCAGTTCTTC
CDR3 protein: CASSLSPTGTGVNEQFF

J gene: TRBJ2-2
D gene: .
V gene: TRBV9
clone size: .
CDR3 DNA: TGTGCCAGCAGCCCAGAGGGAGGGAACACCGGGGAGCTGTTTTTT
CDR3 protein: CASSPEGGNTGELFF

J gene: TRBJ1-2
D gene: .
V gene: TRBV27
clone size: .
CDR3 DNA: TGTGCCAGCAGTCCCTATGTGGGCCCTAACTATGGCTACACCTTC
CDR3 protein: CASSPYVGPNYGYTF

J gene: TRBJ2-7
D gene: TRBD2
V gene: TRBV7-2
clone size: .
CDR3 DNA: TGTGCCAGCAGCTTAGCCACGACTCCGTCTAGCGGGGGGGCCTACGAGCAGTACTTC
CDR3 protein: CASSLATTPSSGGAYEQYF

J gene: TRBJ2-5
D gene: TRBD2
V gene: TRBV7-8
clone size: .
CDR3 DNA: TGTGCCAGCAGCTTAGCGATGGCGGGGGGACCGATGAACTCAAGGAAAGAGACCCAGTACTTC
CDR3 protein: CASSLAMAGGPMNSRKETQYF

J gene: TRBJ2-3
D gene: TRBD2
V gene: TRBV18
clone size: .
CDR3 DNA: TGTGCCAGCTCACGGGACTATGGTGATACGCAGTATTTT
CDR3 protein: CASSRDYGDTQYF

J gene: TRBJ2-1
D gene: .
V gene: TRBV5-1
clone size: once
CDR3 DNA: TGCGCCAGCAGCTTGGATACTAAGAATGAGCAGTTCTTC
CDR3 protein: CASSLDTKNEQFF

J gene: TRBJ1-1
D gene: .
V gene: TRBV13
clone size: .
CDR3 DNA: TGTGCCAGCAGCTTAGAAGGACTGAACCCTTTGGGCACTGAAGCTTTCTTT
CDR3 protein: CASSLEGLNPLGTEAFF

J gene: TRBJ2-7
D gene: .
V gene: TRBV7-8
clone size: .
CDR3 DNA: TGTGCCAGCAGCTTATTCACAGGCGGCGAGCAGTACTTC
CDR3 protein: CASSLFTGGEQYF

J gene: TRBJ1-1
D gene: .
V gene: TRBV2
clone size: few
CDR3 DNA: TGTGCCAGCAGTGGAGCAGGAGCCAGAGAAGCTTTCTTT
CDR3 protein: CASSGAGAREAFF

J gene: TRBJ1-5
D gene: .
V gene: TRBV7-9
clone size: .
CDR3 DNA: TGTGCCAGCGGACTAAATAGCAATCAGCCCCAGCATTTT
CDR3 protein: CASGLNSNQPQHF

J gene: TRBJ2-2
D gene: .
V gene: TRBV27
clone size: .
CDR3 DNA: TGTGCCAGCAGTTTATCGGGACTTCTGAACACCGGGGAGCTGTTTTTT
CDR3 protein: CASSLSGLLNTGELFF

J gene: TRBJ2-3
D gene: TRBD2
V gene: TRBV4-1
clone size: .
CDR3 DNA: TGCGCCAGCAGCCAAGGCGGGGGGGCCGGGGGTACGCAGTATTTT
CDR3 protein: CASSQGGGAGGTQYF

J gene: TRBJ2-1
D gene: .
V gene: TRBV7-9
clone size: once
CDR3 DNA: TGTGCCAGCAGCCCCGGGGATGAGCAGTTCTTC
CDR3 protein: CASSPGDEQFF

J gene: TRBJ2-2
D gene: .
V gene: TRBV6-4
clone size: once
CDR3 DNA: TGTGCCAGCAGTGACGGAGTGGACACCGGGGAGCTGTTTTTT
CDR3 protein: CASSDGVDTGELFF

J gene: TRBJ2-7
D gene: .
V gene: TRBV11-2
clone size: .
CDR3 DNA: TGTGCCAGCAGCAGGACTAACCTAGGCTACGAGCAGTACTTC
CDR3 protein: CASSRTNLGYEQYF

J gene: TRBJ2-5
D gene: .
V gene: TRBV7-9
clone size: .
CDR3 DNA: TGTGCCAGCAGCTTACGGTCGGGGGGCGCGGGGAAGGAGACCCAGTACTTC
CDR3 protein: CASSLRSGGAGKETQYF

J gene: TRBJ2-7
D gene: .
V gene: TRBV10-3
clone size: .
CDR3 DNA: TGTGCCATCAGTGAGGCACAGGTGCGCTACGAGCAGTACTTC
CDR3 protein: CAISEAQVRYEQYF

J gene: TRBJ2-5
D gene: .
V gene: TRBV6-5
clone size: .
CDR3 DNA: TGTGCCAGCAGTTATGGCCTGGAAGAGACCCAGTACTTC
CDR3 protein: CASSYGLEETQYF

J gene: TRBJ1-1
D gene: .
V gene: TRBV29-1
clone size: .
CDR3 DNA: TGCAGCGTTGCAGAGTGGGGCGCTGAAGCTTTCTTT
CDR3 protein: CSVAEWGAEAFF

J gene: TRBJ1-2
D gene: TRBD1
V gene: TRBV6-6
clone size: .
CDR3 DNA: TGTGCCAGCAGTCCAGTCGGACAGGGTGGCTACACCTTC
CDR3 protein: CASSPVGQGGYTF

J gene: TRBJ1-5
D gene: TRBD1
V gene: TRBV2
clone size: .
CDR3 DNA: TGTGCCAGCAGGGACAGGGGAGGAGATAATCAGCCCCAGCATTTT
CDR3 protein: CASRDRGGDNQPQHF

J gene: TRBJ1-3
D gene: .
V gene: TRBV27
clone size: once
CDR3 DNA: TGTGCCAGCAAAGGGGTGTCAGAGGGAAACACCATATATTTT
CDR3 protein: CASKGVSEGNTIYF

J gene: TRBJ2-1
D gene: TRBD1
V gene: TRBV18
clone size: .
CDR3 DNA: TGTGCCAGCTCACCAGAGAGGTTCGGGACAGGGGGAAAGAATGAGCAGTTCTTC
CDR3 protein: CASSPERFGTGGKNEQFF

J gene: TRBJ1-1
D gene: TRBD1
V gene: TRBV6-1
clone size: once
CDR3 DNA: TGTGCCAGCAGTGACCATAGGACAGGGACAATGGACTCTAAGGGGTCTGAAGCTTTCTTT
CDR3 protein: CASSDHRTGTMDSKGSEAFF

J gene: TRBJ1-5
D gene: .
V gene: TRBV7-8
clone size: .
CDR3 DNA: TGTGCCAGCAGCTTAAGCGGGGCCGCCTATCAGCCCCAGCATTTT
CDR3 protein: CASSLSGAAYQPQHF

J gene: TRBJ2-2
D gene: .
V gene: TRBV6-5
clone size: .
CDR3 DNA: TGTGCCAGCAGTGTGGAGGCCACCGGGGAGCTGTTTTTT
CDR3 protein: CASSVEATGELFF

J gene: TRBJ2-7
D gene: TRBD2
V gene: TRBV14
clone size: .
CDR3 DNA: TGTGCCAGCAGCCAAGATAAGGGACTAGCCTACGAGCAGTACTTC
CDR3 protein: CASSQDKGLAYEQYF

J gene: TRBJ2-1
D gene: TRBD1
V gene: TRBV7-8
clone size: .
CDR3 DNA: TGTGCCAGCAGTATCAAGCCCATCGGGACAGGGCTGGGCAATGAGCAGTTCTTC
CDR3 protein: CASSIKPIGTGLGNEQFF

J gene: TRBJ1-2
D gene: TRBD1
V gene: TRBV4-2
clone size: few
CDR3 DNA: TGTGCCAGCAGCCAGGAGACAGGGGGCGGGCCGGGCTACACCTTC
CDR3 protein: CASSQETGGGPGYTF

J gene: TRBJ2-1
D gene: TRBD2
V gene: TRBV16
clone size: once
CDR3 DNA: TGTGCCAGCAGCCAGCCGGGACTACCCAATGAGCAGTTCTTC
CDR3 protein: CASSQPGLPNEQFF